Sequencing of this T cell receptor beta chain was carried out in a study of blood T cell repertoires in COVID-19. Study context: Spain, Italy and the United States supplied samples that represented acute and convalescent COVID-19.

This table comes from immunoSEQ multiplex PCR, and its TCRdb copy is limited to in-frame clones, with some not included. Altogether about 160,000 clones are present, roughly four fifths being singletons, with the ten largest covering roughly 18%. Sequences were obtained from peripheral blood. The TCR originated in an elderly woman with acute or convalescent COVID-19.

The CDR3 spells CASSLRGRGETQYF. In DNA, the CDR3 is TGTGCCAGCAGCCTAAGGGGGCGCGGGGAGACCCAGTACTTC. The rearrangement joins TRBV11-3 to TRBJ2-5, with TRBD1 matching over 7 bases. The CDR3 is 14 amino acids. J was trimmed by 5 bases and V by 5 bases; bases with no gene match: 8. Per germline, CDR1 SGHNT and CDR2 YENEEA.